Below are 7 T cell receptor beta chains sequenced from a single sample in a study of identical twins. TCRdb reprocessed the 5' RACE reads via MiXCR and lists one record per CDR3 protein. The data show 200,000 to 300,000 distinct CDR3 sequences, with around 7.6% seen just once and 5% to 6% held by the top ten. These same records also appear under a second study, on yellow fever vaccine responses in identical twins.

Sequences were obtained from CD8+ T cells sorted from blood. These receptors came from a woman aged 18-29 years in good health.

This clonotype was recorded at least ten times. The chain employs TRBV20-1 and TRBJ1-1, with 7 nucleotides matching TRBD1. Germline-derived CDR1 and CDR2 are DFQATT and SNEGSKA (reference sequence). The CDR3 runs 13 residues. The trim removed 7 bases at V and 1 base at J, leaving 6 bases unmatched. In DNA form, the CDR3 reads TGCAGTGTTCGGGACAGCCAGAACACTGAAGCTTTCTTT. Amino acid sequence: CSVRDSQNTEAFF.

This chain links TRBV7-9 with TRBJ2-1; weak D call: TRBD1 (5 bases). The CDR3 totals 14 residues. Germline-derived CDR1 and CDR2 are SEHNR and FQNEAQ (reference sequence). V dropped 1 base and J dropped 6 bases, with 10 bases sitting between them. The CDR3 sequence is CASSLGAGPNEQFF. The CDR3 region has the DNA TGTGCCAGCAGCTTAGGAGCAGGGCCCAATGAGCAGTTCTTC.

This clonotype has only a few counts. This CDR3 is CASSANSERVYNEQFF. The DNA of the CDR3 is TGTGCCAGCAGTGCCAACAGCGAAAGGGTCTACAATGAGCAGTTCTTC. V and J are TRBV28 and TRBJ2-1; D unresolved. The germline gives CDR1 MDHEN, CDR2 SYDVKM. Trimming stripped 5 bases from V and 3 bases from J, with 17 bases between. This CDR3 has 16 residues.

In this sample, this clonotype turned up many times. The chain is built from TRBV7-9 and TRBJ2-1, with D hard to call. Germline-derived CDR1 and CDR2 are SEHNR and FQNEAQ (reference sequence). The germline V and J ends were trimmed by 1 base and 7 bases, with 8 bases remaining between them. CDR3 size: 13 residues. The CDR3 DNA reads TGTGCCAGCAGCTTAGGCGGAGTAAATGAGCAGTTCTTC. Its translation is CASSLGGVNEQFF.

This clonotype has only a few counts. The rearrangement uses TRBV4-1 and TRBJ2-7; D not resolved. The CDR3 length is 9 residues. Germline loops: CDR1 MGHRA, CDR2 YSYEKL. The CDR3 DNA sequence: TGCAGCGATATCTACGAGCAGTACGTC. Protein sequence: CSDIYEQYV.

This clonotype was found a few times. The V and J genes are TRBV3-1 and TRBJ2-3; weak D call: TRBD2 (5 bases). The V end lost 4 bases, the J end lost 0 bases, and 14 bases lay between the germline ends. From germline, CDR1 is LGHDT and CDR2 YNNKEL (reference sequence). CDR3 length: 16 residues. DNA of the CDR3: TGTGCCAGCAGCCCCTGGACTGCCACTAGCACAGATACGCAGTATTTT. It yields the protein CASSPWTATSTDTQYF.

This clonotype was detected ten times or more. The chain combines TRBV2 with TRBJ2-1; D is perhaps TRBD2 (6 bases). Trimming shortened V by 3 bases and J by 10 bases, and 16 bases separated the two germline ends. CDR3 length: 14 amino acids. Germline values: CDR1 SNHLY, CDR2 FYNNEI. This CDR3 is CASSDRVTSWEQFF. The CDR3 DNA sequence: TGTGCCAGCAGTGACCGGGTAACTAGCTGGGAGCAGTTCTTC.